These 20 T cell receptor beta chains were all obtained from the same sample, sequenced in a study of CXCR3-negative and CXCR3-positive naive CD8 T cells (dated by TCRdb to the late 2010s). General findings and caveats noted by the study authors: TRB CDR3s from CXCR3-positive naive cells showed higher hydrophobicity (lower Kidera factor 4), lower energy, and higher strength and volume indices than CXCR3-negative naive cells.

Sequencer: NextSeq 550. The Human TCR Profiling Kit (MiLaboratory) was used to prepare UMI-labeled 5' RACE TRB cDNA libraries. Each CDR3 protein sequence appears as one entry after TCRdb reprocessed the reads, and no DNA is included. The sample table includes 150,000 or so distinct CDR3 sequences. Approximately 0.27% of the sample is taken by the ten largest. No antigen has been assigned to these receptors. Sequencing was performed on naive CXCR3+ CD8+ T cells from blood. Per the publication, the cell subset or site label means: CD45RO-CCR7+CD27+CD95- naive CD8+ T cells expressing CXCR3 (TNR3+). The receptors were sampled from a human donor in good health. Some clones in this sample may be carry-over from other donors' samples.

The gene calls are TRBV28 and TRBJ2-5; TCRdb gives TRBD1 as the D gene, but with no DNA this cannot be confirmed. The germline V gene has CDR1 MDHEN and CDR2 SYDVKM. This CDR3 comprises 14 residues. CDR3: CASSPQTGGETQYF.

The CDR3 sequence: CASSERQDVAEAFF. The chain joins TRBV6-2 or TRBV6-3 to TRBJ1-1; no DNA is available, so the TRBD1 call from TCRdb remains unchecked. Germline V gene sequence: CDR1 MNHEY, CDR2 SVGEGT. The CDR3 length is 14 residues.

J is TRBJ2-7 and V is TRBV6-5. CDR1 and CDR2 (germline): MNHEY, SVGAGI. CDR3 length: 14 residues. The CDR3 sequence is CASSYSDGTYEQYF.

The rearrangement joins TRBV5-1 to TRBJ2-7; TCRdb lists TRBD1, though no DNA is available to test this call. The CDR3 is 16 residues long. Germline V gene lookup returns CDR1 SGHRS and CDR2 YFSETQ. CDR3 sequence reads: CASSWEGEHETYEQYF.

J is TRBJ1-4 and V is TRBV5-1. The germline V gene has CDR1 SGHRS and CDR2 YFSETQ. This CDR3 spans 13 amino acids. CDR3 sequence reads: CASSLGLDEKLFF.

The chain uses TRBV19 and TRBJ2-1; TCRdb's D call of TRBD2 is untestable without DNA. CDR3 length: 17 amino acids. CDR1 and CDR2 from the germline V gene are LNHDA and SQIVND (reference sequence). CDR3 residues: CASSIYEGGSNYNEQFF.

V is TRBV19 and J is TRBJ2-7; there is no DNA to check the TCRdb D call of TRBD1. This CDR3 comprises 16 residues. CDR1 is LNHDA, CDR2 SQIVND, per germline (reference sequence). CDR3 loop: CASSPRGGQGANEQYF.

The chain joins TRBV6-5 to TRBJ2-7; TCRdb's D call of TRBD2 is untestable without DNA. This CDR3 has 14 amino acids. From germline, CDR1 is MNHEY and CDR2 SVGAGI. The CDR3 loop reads CASSYSAAADEQYF.

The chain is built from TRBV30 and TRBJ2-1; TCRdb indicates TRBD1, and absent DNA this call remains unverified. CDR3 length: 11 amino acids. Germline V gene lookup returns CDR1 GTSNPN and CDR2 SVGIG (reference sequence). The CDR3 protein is CASRDNNEQFF. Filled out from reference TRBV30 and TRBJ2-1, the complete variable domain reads SQTIHQWPATLVQPVGSPLSLECTVEGTSNPNLYWYRQAAGRGLQLLFYSVGIGQISSEVPQNLSASRPQDRQFILSSKKLLLSDSGFYLCASRDNNEQFFGPGTRLTVL.

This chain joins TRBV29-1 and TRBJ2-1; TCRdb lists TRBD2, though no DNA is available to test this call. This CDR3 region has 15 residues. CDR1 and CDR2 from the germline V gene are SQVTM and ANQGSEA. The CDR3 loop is CSVEGGAALYNEQFF.

The CDR3 protein is CASSLADGGPYEQYF. This rearrangement joins TRBV7-9 to TRBJ2-7. In germline, CDR1 is SEHNR, CDR2 FQNEAQ (reference sequence). This CDR3 is 15 amino acids long.

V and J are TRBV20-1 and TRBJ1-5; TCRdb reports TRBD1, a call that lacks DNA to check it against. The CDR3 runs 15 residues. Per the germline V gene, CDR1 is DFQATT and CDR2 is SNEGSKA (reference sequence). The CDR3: CSAQDSVGSNQPQHF.

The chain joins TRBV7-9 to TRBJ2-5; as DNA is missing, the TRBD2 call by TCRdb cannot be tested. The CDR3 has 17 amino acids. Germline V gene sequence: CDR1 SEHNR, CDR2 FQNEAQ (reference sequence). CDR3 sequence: CASSLVSLAGKEETQYF.

CDR3 region: CASSLGLATNTGELFF. This chain uses TRBV7-9 with TRBJ2-2; as DNA is missing, the TRBD2 call by TCRdb cannot be tested. The CDR3 is 16 amino acids. Germline CDR1 SEHNR, CDR2 FQNEAQ (reference sequence).

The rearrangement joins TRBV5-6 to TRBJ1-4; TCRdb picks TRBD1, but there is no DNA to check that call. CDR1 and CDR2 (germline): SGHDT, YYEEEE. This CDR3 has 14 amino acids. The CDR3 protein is CASSLTGVNEKLFF. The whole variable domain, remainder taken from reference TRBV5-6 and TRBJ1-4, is DAGVTQSPTHLIKTRGQQVTLRCSPKSGHDTVSWYQQALGQGPQFIFQYYEEEERQRGNFPDRFSGHQFPNYSSELNVNALLLGDSALYLCASSLTGVNEKLFFGSGTQLSVL.

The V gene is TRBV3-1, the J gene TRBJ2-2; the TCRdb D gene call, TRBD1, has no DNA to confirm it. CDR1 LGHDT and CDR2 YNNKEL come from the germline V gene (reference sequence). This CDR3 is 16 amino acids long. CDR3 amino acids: CASSQDRGVRTGELFF.

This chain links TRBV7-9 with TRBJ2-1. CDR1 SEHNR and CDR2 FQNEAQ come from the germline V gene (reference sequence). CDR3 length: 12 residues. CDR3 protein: CASSFRWDEQFF.

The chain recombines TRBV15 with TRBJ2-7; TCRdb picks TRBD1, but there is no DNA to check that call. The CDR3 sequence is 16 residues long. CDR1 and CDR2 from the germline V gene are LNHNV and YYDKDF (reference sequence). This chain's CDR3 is CATSRPDSNPANEQYF.

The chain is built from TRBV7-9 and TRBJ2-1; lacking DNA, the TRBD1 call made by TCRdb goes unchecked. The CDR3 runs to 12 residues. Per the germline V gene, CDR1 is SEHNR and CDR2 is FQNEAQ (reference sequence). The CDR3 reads CASSAPLLEQFF.

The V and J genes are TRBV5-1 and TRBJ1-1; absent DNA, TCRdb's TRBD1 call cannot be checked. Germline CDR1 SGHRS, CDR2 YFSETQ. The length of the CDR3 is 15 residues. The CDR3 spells CASSLTRGANTEAFF.